This T cell receptor (beta chain) was retrieved from a study of T cell repertoires in cytomegalovirus infection. TCRdb independently ran MiXCR on the reads; one entry per CDR3 protein. The sample holds some 100,000 distinct CDR3 sequences, roughly a quarter seen once. Trimming took 3 bases from V and 5 from J, leaving 9 bases between them. The CDR3 sequence is 13 residues long. The germline CDR1 and CDR2 sequences are SGHDT and YYEEEE. Input material: CD8+ T cells from PBMCs. The chain carries TRBV5-6 and TRBJ2-1; TRBD1 or TRBD2 may be the D gene (5 bases each). This TCR was sampled from a human donor in good health (CMV status not recorded). Some clones in this sample may be carry-over from other donors' samples. The CDR3: CASSWGPNNEQFF. The DNA for the CDR3 is TGTGCCAGCAGCTGGGGACCAAACAATGAGCAGTTCTTC.